Below are 20 T cell receptor beta chains sequenced from a single sample in a study of prognosis after radiotherapy for stage I lung cancer. Multiplex PCR, run in two rounds, amplified TCR beta CDR3 from genomic DNA. Each TRBV and TRBJ gene had its own primer in the first PCR round. TCRdb reprocessed the multiplex PCR reads via MiXCR and lists one record per CDR3 protein. The table records fewer than 40,000 distinct CDR3 sequences, under 40% of them present only once. The sample consisted of PBMCs, taken before or after stereotactic body radiation therapy (not recorded which). These receptors originate from a donor aged 50 or older with non-small cell lung cancer.

This clonotype was counted many times. The V call is TRBV5-6, the J call TRBJ1-2; D not certain. In germline, CDR1 is SGHDT, CDR2 YYEEEE. V was cut by 0 bases and J by 4 bases, with 19 bases left in between. The CDR3 contains 17 residues. Written as DNA, the CDR3 is TGTGCCAGCAGCTTGGTCGTCCCGGCCGGCATGACCTATGGCTACACCTTC. Translation gives CASSLVVPAGMTYGYTF.

In this sample, this clonotype turned up many times. The rearrangement links TRBV30 to TRBJ1-1; D gene uncertain. CDR3 length: 12 amino acids. Germline V gives CDR1 GTSNPN, CDR2 SVGIG (reference sequence). V shed 2 bases and J shed 7 bases, with 11 bases lying between them. The CDR3 bases are TGTGCCTGGAGTAGGTTGGGAGGTGAAGCTTTCTTT. Its translation is CAWSRLGGEAFF. Full variable domain (missing parts from reference TRBV30 and TRBJ1-1): SQTIHQWPATLVQPVGSPLSLECTVEGTSNPNLYWYRQAAGRGLQLLFYSVGIGQISSEVPQNLSASRPQDRQFILSSKKLLLSDSGFYLCAWSRLGGEAFFGQGTRLTVV.

This clonotype is labeled medium-sized. The rearrangement uses TRBV7-6 and TRBJ2-7; D is possibly TRBD1 (5 bases). The CDR3 consists of 14 residues. Trimming took off 5 bases at V and 5 bases at J, with 16 bases between the two ends. Germline-derived CDR1 and CDR2 are SGHVS and FNYEAQ. CDR3 sequence: CASSPIGALDEQYF. In DNA form, the CDR3 reads TGTGCCAGCAGCCCAATAGGGGCGTTAGACGAGCAGTACTTC.

V gene TRBV27 combines with J gene TRBJ2-7; possible D gene TRBD1, 5 bases. The CDR3 contains 13 residues. The V and J ends lost 8 bases and 5 bases respectively, with 16 bases between them. Per germline, CDR1 MNHEY and CDR2 SMNVEV (reference sequence). The CDR3 nucleotides are TGTGCCAGCGGCCAGGGTCCCACCCACGAGCAGTACTTC. This codes for CASGQGPTHEQYF.

At least ten counts were recorded for this clonotype. The CDR3: CASRGFIWSNQPQHF. CDR3 in DNA: TGTGCCAGTAGGGGTTTTATTTGGAGCAATCAGCCCCAGCATTTT. The chain recombines TRBV19 with TRBJ1-5, with D hard to call. From germline, CDR1 is LNHDA and CDR2 SQIVND (reference sequence). V gave up 6 bases and J gave up 1 base, with 13 bases separating them. This CDR3 has 15 residues.

There are many counts of this clonotype. V usage is TRBV30 and J usage is TRBJ1-5; no reliable D call. V lost 3 bases and J lost 2, with 8 bases in between. The germline gives CDR1 GTSNPN, CDR2 SVGIG (reference sequence). The CDR3 is 13 residues long. DNA of the CDR3: TGTGCCTGGAGCGACATTGGCAATCAGCCCCAGCATTTT. Translating it yields CAWSDIGNQPQHF.

This clonotype was seen at least ten times. The chain recombines TRBV28 with TRBJ1-5, with D possibly being TRBD1 (5 bases). Germline loops: CDR1 MDHEN, CDR2 SYDVKM. CDR3 length equals 16 residues. V dropped 3 bases and J dropped 6 bases, with 18 bases sitting between them. CDR3 bases: TGTGCCAGCAGTTTCAATGGGGCAGGGTTGTCTCAGCCCCAGCATTTT. It is translated as CASSFNGAGLSQPQHF.

This clonotype was counted at least ten times. The J gene is TRBJ2-2, the V gene TRBV6-9; no clear D gene. The CDR3 totals 12 residues. V was cut by 4 bases and J by 9 bases, with 9 bases left in between. Germline V gene data show CDR1 as MNHGY and CDR2 as SVAAGI. The CDR3 spells CASSSLGRELFF. CDR3 DNA sequence: TGTGCCAGCAGTTCCCTTGGGAGGGAGCTGTTTTTT.

This clonotype showed up many times. The chain carries TRBV7-8 and TRBJ2-7, with 8 bases identical to TRBD1. The CDR3 consists of 13 residues. Germline lookup yields CDR1 SGHVS and CDR2 FQNEAQ. V lost 6 bases, J lost 5 bases, and 6 bases stayed unmatched. The CDR3 DNA sequence: TGTGCCAGCAGACCCGGACAGGGTGACGAGCAGTACTTC. This codes for CASRPGQGDEQYF.

As to this clonotype: Since a much larger clone is just one base distant, this may be a read error. The rearrangement uses TRBV9 and TRBJ2-1; D may match TRBD1 or TRBD2 (5 bases each). The CDR3 is 15 residues long. Germline V gene lookup returns CDR1 SGDLS and CDR2 YYNGEE. V gave up 4 bases and J gave up 6 bases, with 17 bases separating them. The CDR3 sequence: CASSSPSRVGNEQFF. The CDR3 nucleotides read TGTGCCAGCAGCTCCCCTAGCAGGGTAGGCAATGAGCAGTTCTTC.

This clonotype came up many times. A read error is possible here, since a much larger clone lies one base away. The chain couples TRBV5-1 to TRBJ2-2; D may be TRBD2 (6 bases). V was clipped by 1 base and J by 1 base, with 11 bases between them. The CDR3 spans 16 residues. Per germline, CDR1 SGHRS and CDR2 YFSETQ. DNA of the CDR3: TGCGCCAGCAGCTTGAGACGGGGAGGGAACACCGGGGAGCTGTTTTTT. Residues: CASSLRRGGNTGELFF.

This clonotype was found many times. The chain uses TRBV3-1 and TRBJ2-7; D perhaps matches TRBD1 (5 bases). The CDR3 spans 14 residues. Germline V gene sequence: CDR1 LGHDT, CDR2 YNNKEL (reference sequence). V lost 1 base to trimming and J lost 3 bases, with 10 bases between them. CDR3 nucleotide sequence: TGTGCCAGCAGCCAAGGCTACGGACACTACGAGCAGTACTTC. It yields the protein CASSQGYGHYEQYF.

Comments on this clonotype: This sequence may be a read error, since a much larger clone differs from it by one base. The chain joins TRBV6-1 to TRBJ2-1; D perhaps matches TRBD2 (5 bases). V gave up 0 bases and J gave up 6 bases, with 9 bases separating them. This CDR3 comprises 14 residues. Germline values: CDR1 MNHNS, CDR2 SASEGT. The CDR3 here is CASSEASEGNEQFF. CDR3 sequence (DNA): TGTGCCAGCAGTGAAGCTAGCGAGGGCAATGAGCAGTTCTTC.

This clonotype was recorded at least ten times. V and J are TRBV14 and TRBJ1-1; no clear D. Germline values: CDR1 SGHDN, CDR2 FVKESK. The V end lost 2 bases, the J end lost 7 bases, and 17 bases lay between the germline ends. The length of the CDR3 is 15 residues. The CDR3 loop reads CASSQNRNAKYEAFF. The CDR3 DNA follows: TGTGCCAGCAGCCAAAACCGGAACGCTAAATATGAAGCTTTCTTT.

This clonotype was counted ten times or more. V gene TRBV4-1 combines with J gene TRBJ1-2; D uncertain. Germline values: CDR1 MGHRA, CDR2 YSYEKL. This CDR3 has 13 residues. V shed 1 base and J shed 7 bases, with 10 bases lying between them. The CDR3 loop reads CASSQGPSGGYTF. The CDR3 region has the DNA TGCGCCAGCAGCCAAGGGCCTAGCGGTGGCTACACCTTC.

As for this clonotype: A far larger clone is one base from this, pointing to a likely read error. This sequence joins TRBV6-5 and TRBJ2-3, with a weak D call TRBD2 (6 bases). The CDR3 loop spans 14 amino acids. Germline loops: CDR1 MNHEY, CDR2 SVGAGI. Trimming took 2 bases from V and 6 from J, leaving 12 bases between them. Written as DNA, the CDR3 is TGTGCCAGCAGTTACAGGGACCTAGCGGATACGCAGTATTTT. It specifies CASSYRDLADTQYF.

This chain connects TRBV6-1 to TRBJ2-1; perhaps TRBD1 as D (6 bases). Between the trimmed V and J ends, which lost 6 bases and 0 bases, there was a span of 12 bases. Per germline, CDR1 MNHNS and CDR2 SASEGT. The CDR3 runs to 15 residues. The CDR3 coding sequence is TGTGCCAGCAGCCACGGGACAATCTCCTACAATGAGCAGTTCTTC. Its protein is CASSHGTISYNEQFF.

This clonotype was found many times. This chain links TRBV6-1 with TRBJ2-5; TRBD2 matches 16 bases. V was pared by 8 bases and J by 3 bases, with 6 bases of the junction left unmatched. This CDR3 is built from 16 residues. Germline V gene data show CDR1 as MNHNS and CDR2 as SASEGT. CDR3 residues: CASLGLAGGMKETQYF. CDR3 nucleotide sequence: TGTGCCAGCTTGGGACTAGCGGGAGGGATGAAAGAGACCCAGTACTTC.

With regard to this clonotype: A far larger clone is a single base away, which makes a read error likely. V gene TRBV6-4 combines with J gene TRBJ2-1; D uncertain. This CDR3 contains 13 residues. Germline V gene data show CDR1 as MRHNA and CDR2 as SNTAGT. Deletions cut 5 bases from V and 6 bases from J, with 11 bases between. CDR3 sequence (DNA): TGTGCCAGCAGTATGGGAAGGGTCAATGAGCAGTTCTTC. It yields the protein CASSMGRVNEQFF.

As regards this clonotype: It is likely a read error: a sequence one base away is far more abundant. The V call is TRBV6-1, the J call TRBJ2-2; weak D call: TRBD1 (5 bases). This CDR3 has 17 amino acids. Germline CDR1 and CDR2: MNHNS and SASEGT. Trimming removed 5 bases from V and 0 bases from J, with 16 bases in between. Here the CDR3 DNA reads TGTGCCAGCAGTTATCATCGGACATCCACGAACACCGGGGAGCTGTTTTTT. Protein: CASSYHRTSTNTGELFF.